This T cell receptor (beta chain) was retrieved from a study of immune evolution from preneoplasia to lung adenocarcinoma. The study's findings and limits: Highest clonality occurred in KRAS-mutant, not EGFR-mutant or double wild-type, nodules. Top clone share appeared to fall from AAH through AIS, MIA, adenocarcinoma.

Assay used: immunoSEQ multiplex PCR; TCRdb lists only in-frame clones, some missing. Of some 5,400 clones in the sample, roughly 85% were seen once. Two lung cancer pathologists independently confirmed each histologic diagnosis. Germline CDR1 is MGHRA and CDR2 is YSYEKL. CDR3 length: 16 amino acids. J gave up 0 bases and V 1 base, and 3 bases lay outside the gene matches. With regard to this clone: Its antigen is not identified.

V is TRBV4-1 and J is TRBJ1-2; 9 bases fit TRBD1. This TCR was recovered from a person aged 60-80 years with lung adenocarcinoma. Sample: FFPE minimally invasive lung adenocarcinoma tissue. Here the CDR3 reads CASSQGGTGSNYGYTF. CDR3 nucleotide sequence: TGCGCCAGCAGCCAAGGGGGGACAGGGTCTAACTATGGCTACACCTTC.